A selection of T cell receptor beta chains follows, all from one sample in a study of T cell repertoires in cytomegalovirus infection. No antigen has been assigned to these receptors. MiXCR, run by TCRdb on the reads, gives a single entry per CDR3 protein. This sample has fewer than 70,000 distinct CDR3 sequences; about 27% occur once, and the top ten carry 59%. Here the sequenced sample was CD8+ T cells from cultured PBMCs, taken from culture after CMV antigen stimulation. The source is a human donor in good health (CMV status not recorded). Some clones in this sample may be carry-over from other donors' samples. Each CDR3 is given with its conserved first and last residue. The D gene is left open where the match is weak. The size field is filled for only some rows; it gives once, few, many or a size class.

abundance	v_gene	d_gene	j_gene	CDR3aa	CDR3nt
.	TRBV20-1	TRBD2	TRBJ2-7	CSASGPAGGRVFGYEQYF	TGCAGTGCTAGTGGCCCCGCGGGAGGGAGGGTCTTCGGCTACGAGCAGTACTTC
.	TRBV27	TRBD2	TRBJ2-3	CASSARGYDTDTQYF	TGTGCCAGCAGTGCGCGGGGGTATGACACAGATACGCAGTATTTT
many	TRBV28	.	TRBJ1-2	CAGNTGTSSYGYTF	TGTGCCGGCAATACAGGAACCTCCTCCTATGGCTACACCTTC
few	TRBV7-6	TRBD2	TRBJ2-7	CASSSPVAGAPGEQYF	TGTGCCAGCAGCTCTCCGGTAGCGGGAGCCCCGGGGGAGCAGTACTTC
few	TRBV7-4	.	TRBJ2-5	CASIQGAAETQYF	TGTGCCAGCATCCAAGGGGCTGCGGAGACCCAGTACTTC
many	TRBV7-2	.	TRBJ2-3	CASSLGINSLPDTQYF	TGTGCCAGCAGCTTAGGGATCAACAGCTTGCCAGATACGCAGTATTTT
.	TRBV11-2	TRBD2	TRBJ2-5	CASSRPGTTGQETQYF	TGTGCCAGCAGCCGGCCCGGGACTACGGGCCAAGAGACCCAGTACTTC
many	TRBV20-1	.	TRBJ2-5	CSAHRQAQETQYF	TGCAGTGCACATCGGCAGGCTCAAGAGACCCAGTACTTC
many	TRBV4-2	.	TRBJ1-2	CASSQGDGYTF	TGTGCCAGCAGCCAAGGTGATGGCTACACCTTC
.	TRBV5-1	.	TRBJ2-3	CASSLLSDTQYF	TGCGCCAGCAGCCTTCTATCGGATACGCAGTATTTT
many	TRBV6-1	TRBD1	TRBJ1-1	CASKGTGENTEAFF	TGTGCCAGCAAGGGAACAGGGGAGAACACTGAAGCTTTCTTT
few	TRBV19	.	TRBJ2-3	CASSSLLGSSTDTQYF	TGTGCCAGTAGTAGCCTTCTTGGATCCAGCACAGATACGCAGTATTTT
few	TRBV11-3	.	TRBJ1-5	CASSPVGRRIHQPQHF	TGTGCCAGCAGCCCCGTCGGGCGCCGGATACATCAGCCCCAGCATTTT
many	TRBV6-2/TRBV6-3	TRBD2	TRBJ2-5	CASTPGLAGPQETQYF	TGTGCCAGCACCCCGGGACTAGCGGGGCCTCAAGAGACCCAGTACTTC
.	TRBV13	TRBD1	TRBJ1-1	CASSLGRGRSEAFF	TGTGCCAGCAGCTTAGGCAGGGGGCGTTCTGAAGCTTTCTTT
many	TRBV19	TRBD1	TRBJ1-2	CATGQAPGGYTF	TGTGCCACCGGACAGGCTCCCGGTGGCTACACCTTC
.	TRBV4-1	.	TRBJ2-7	CASSQEGDANEQYF	TGCGCCAGCAGCCAAGAGGGGGACGCGAACGAGCAGTACTTC
.	TRBV7-2	.	TRBJ1-1	CASSLGGHELF	TGTGCCAGCAGCTTAGGGGGTCATGAGCTCTTT
many	TRBV6-5	.	TRBJ1-1	CASSYSNIGSATEAFF	TGTGCCAGCAGTTACTCGAATATAGGGAGCGCCACTGAAGCTTTCTTT
.	TRBV6-5	.	TRBJ2-6	CASSYDLQSSGANVLTF	TGTGCCAGCAGTTACGACCTACAAAGCTCTGGGGCCAACGTCCTGACTTTC
many	TRBV4-3	.	TRBJ1-1	CASSQDWAANTEAFF	TGCGCCAGCAGCCAAGATTGGGCCGCGAACACTGAAGCTTTCTTT
.	TRBV19	.	TRBJ1-1	CASSIDWAVQNTEAFF	TGTGCCAGTAGTATAGATTGGGCGGTACAGAACACTGAAGCTTTCTTT
few	TRBV7-9	.	TRBJ2-3	CASSFEGRYTDTQYF	TGTGCCAGCAGCTTTGAAGGGCGATACACAGATACGCAGTATTTT
many	TRBV6-2/TRBV6-3	.	TRBJ1-1	CASSYLGGSTEAFF	TGTGCCAGCAGTTACCTCGGCGGCTCCACTGAAGCTTTCTTT
.	TRBV6-2/TRBV6-3	TRBD2	TRBJ2-3	CASAKPRALASGGPQPEDTQYF	TGTGCCAGCGCCAAACCGAGGGCTCTGGCTAGCGGGGGGCCGCAACCTGAAGATACGCAGTATTTT
.	TRBV14	TRBD1	TRBJ2-2	CASSPDRDVWSGELFF	TGTGCCAGCAGCCCTGACAGGGATGTTTGGTCCGGGGAGCTGTTTTTT
.	TRBV28	.	TRBJ2-7	CASSSPTSGVSYEQYF	TGTGCCAGCAGTTCCCCCACTTCGGGGGTTTCCTACGAGCAGTACTTC
.	TRBV7-2	.	TRBJ2-1	CASSLLAFAYNEQFF	TGTGCCAGCAGCTTACTAGCGTTCGCCTACAATGAGCAGTTCTTC
.	TRBV2	.	TRBJ1-1	CAGGRGNTEAFF	TGTGCCGGAGGGAGGGGTAACACTGAAGCTTTCTTT
.	TRBV20-1	.	TRBJ1-5	CSASSGDDNQPQHF	TGCAGTGCTAGTTCGGGGGATGATAATCAGCCCCAGCATTTT
.	TRBV19	.	TRBJ2-7	CASSARLLGEQYF	TGTGCCAGTAGTGCCCGTCTCTTAGGGGAGCAGTACTTC
.	TRBV7-6	.	TRBJ1-1	CASSLVQHEAFF	TGTGCCAGCAGCTTAGTTCAGCATGAAGCTTTCTTT
.	TRBV6-5	.	TRBJ2-5	CASSMVGVQETQYF	TGTGCCAGCAGCATGGTAGGGGTACAAGAGACCCAGTACTTC
few	TRBV3-1	TRBD2	TRBJ2-1	CASSPILAGGNNEQFF	TGTGCCAGCAGCCCAATACTAGCGGGAGGGAACAATGAGCAGTTCTTC
few	TRBV19	TRBD1	TRBJ2-3	CASSRDRGLTDTQYF	TGTGCCAGTAGTAGAGACAGGGGTTTGACAGATACGCAGTATTTT
many	TRBV27	TRBD1	TRBJ2-7	CASSLQGAGYEQYF	TGTGCCAGCAGTTTACAGGGGGCGGGATACGAGCAGTACTTC
few	TRBV20-1	TRBD2	TRBJ2-5	CSARDVETSEQETQYF	TGCAGTGCTAGAGACGTTGAGACTAGCGAGCAAGAGACCCAGTACTTC
many	TRBV6-2/TRBV6-3	.	TRBJ1-4	CASSSQRATNEKLFF	TGTGCCAGCAGTTCCCAACGGGCAACTAATGAAAAACTGTTTTTT
.	TRBV5-4	TRBD2	TRBJ2-7	CASRPGGGDEQYF	TGTGCCAGCAGGCCGGGCGGGGGGGATGAGCAGTACTTC
many	TRBV6-1	.	TRBJ1-1	CASSESSLGRRVNTEAFF	TGTGCCAGCAGTGAAAGTAGTCTGGGAAGACGGGTGAACACTGAAGCTTTCTTT
few	TRBV30	TRBD1	TRBJ2-2	CACTGVLTNTGELFF	TGTGCCTGCACAGGGGTTTTGACGAACACCGGGGAGCTGTTTTTT
many	TRBV27	.	TRBJ2-2	CASSLSAGPGTGELFF	TGTGCCAGCAGTTTAAGTGCAGGGCCGGGCACCGGGGAGCTGTTTTTT
.	TRBV20-1	TRBD2	TRBJ2-3	CSAFLADGTDTQYF	TGCAGTGCTTTTCTAGCGGATGGCACAGATACGCAGTATTTT
few	TRBV28	.	TRBJ1-1	CASSLILGVGGGRGTEAFF	TGTGCCAGCAGTTTAATCCTGGGGGTTGGTGGAGGTAGGGGCACTGAAGCTTTCTTT
few	TRBV27	TRBD2	TRBJ2-1	CASSRSGSVGYNEQFF	TGTGCCAGCAGTCGGAGCGGGAGCGTTGGGTACAATGAGCAGTTCTTC
many	TRBV29-1	.	TRBJ2-2	CSVDGVKGTTGELFF	TGCAGCGTTGACGGGGTCAAGGGTACTACCGGGGAGCTGTTTTTT
.	TRBV5-6	.	TRBJ1-1	CASSFRQDTEAFF	TGTGCCAGCAGCTTCCGACAGGACACTGAAGCTTTCTTT
.	TRBV11-1	.	TRBJ2-7	CASSPGTGGGYEQYF	TGTGCCAGCAGCCCTGGGACGGGTGGGGGCTACGAGCAGTACTTC
.	TRBV7-2	.	TRBJ1-1	CASSLRTANTEAFF	TGTGCCAGCAGCCTGCGGACAGCAAACACTGAAGCTTTCTTT
.	TRBV7-6	TRBD2	TRBJ2-1	CASSFSETSANEQFF	TGTGCCAGCAGCTTCTCCGAGACTAGCGCTAATGAGCAGTTCTTC
.	TRBV7-6	TRBD1	TRBJ2-7	CASSPGQGLGSYEQYF	TGTGCCAGCAGCCCGGGACAGGGTCTGGGCTCCTACGAGCAGTACTTC